Listed below are T cell receptor beta chains from one sample, sequenced in a study of response to subunit inactivated influenza vaccine. Using its own MiXCR run on the RT-PCR reads, TCRdb lists one record per CDR3 protein. The table lists about 520,000 distinct CDR3 sequences, about 25% of them singletons, with approximately 2% in the top ten. Source: CD4+ T cells sorted from PBMCs, taken about 5 days after vaccination. These receptors all come from a middle-aged man who received an inactivated influenza vaccine. Each CDR3 is given with its conserved first and last residue. A D gene is named only where the DNA matches it firmly. Size values are once, few and many counts, or a class for expanded clones, and some rows have none.

CDR3 | DNA | J | V | D | size
CSARDGTLGWQGKKQPQHF | TGCAGTGCTAGAGATGGGACCCTGGGCTGGCAGGGGAAGAAACAGCCCCAGCATTTT | TRBJ1-5 | TRBV20-1 | - | -
CSAREGTGNQPQHF | TGCAGTGCTAGAGAGGGGACAGGGAATCAGCCCCAGCATTTT | TRBJ1-5 | TRBV20-1 | TRBD1 | few
CSVEMTSGTDTQYF | TGCAGCGTTGAGATGACTAGCGGCACAGATACGCAGTATTTT | TRBJ2-3 | TRBV29-1 | TRBD2 | few
CASSFGPNEKLFF | TGTGCCAGCAGTTTCGGACCTAATGAAAAACTGTTTTTT | TRBJ1-4 | TRBV12-3/TRBV12-4 | - | -
CASSLRSQNMNTEAFF | TGTGCCAGCAGCTTAAGGTCTCAGAACATGAACACTGAAGCTTTCTTT | TRBJ1-1 | TRBV7-8 | - | -
CASSVKMNTEAFF | TGTGCCAGCAGCGTGAAAATGAACACTGAAGCTTTCTTT | TRBJ1-1 | TRBV9 | - | few
CASSPTGISQYEQYF | TGTGCCAGCTCACCAACAGGGATCTCGCAGTACGAGCAGTACTTC | TRBJ2-7 | TRBV18 | - | -
CASSIADNEQFF | TGTGCCAGTAGTATAGCAGACAATGAGCAGTTCTTC | TRBJ2-1 | TRBV19 | - | -
CSPSPEARNEQFF | TGCAGTCCCAGCCCGGAGGCCAGGAATGAGCAGTTCTTC | TRBJ2-1 | TRBV20-1 | - | many
CATGQGKTTGELFF | TGTGCCACCGGACAGGGGAAGACCACCGGGGAGCTGTTTTTT | TRBJ2-2 | TRBV12-3/TRBV12-4 | TRBD1 | few
CASSGEWGRANTGELFF | TGTGCCAGCAGTGGAGAATGGGGACGAGCGAACACCGGGGAGCTGTTTTTT | TRBJ2-2 | TRBV2 | - | -
CSAKGYPPGSPLHF | TGCAGTGCTAAAGGATATCCCCCGGGGTCACCCCTCCACTTT | TRBJ1-6 | TRBV20-1 | - | -
CASSLYGTSVGNEQFF | TGTGCCAGCAGTTTATACGGGACTAGCGTTGGGAATGAGCAGTTCTTC | TRBJ2-1 | TRBV12-3/TRBV12-4 | TRBD2 | -
CSVESGAGFYGYTF | TGCAGCGTTGAATCAGGGGCGGGCTTCTATGGCTACACCTTC | TRBJ1-2 | TRBV29-1 | - | -
CASRGQGGIVEQYF | TGTGCCAGCAGGGGACAGGGGGGTATCGTCGAGCAGTACTTC | TRBJ2-7 | TRBV6-1 | TRBD1 | -
CASSVRQSLSTDTQYF | TGTGCCAGCAGTGTCAGACAGAGCCTAAGCACAGATACGCAGTATTTT | TRBJ2-3 | TRBV6-1 | - | -
CATGREETQYF | TGTGCCACGGGCAGGGAGGAGACCCAGTACTTC | TRBJ2-5 | TRBV6-6 | - | -
CASSFSGFMGEQYF | TGTGCCAGCAGTTTCTCAGGGTTTATGGGCGAGCAGTACTTC | TRBJ2-7 | TRBV27 | - | -
CSASSGRARNEQFF | TGCAGTGCTAGTAGCGGGAGGGCCCGCAATGAGCAGTTCTTC | TRBJ2-1 | TRBV20-1 | TRBD2 | -
CASGQSTGSNSPLHF | TGTGCCAGCGGCCAATCGACAGGGTCTAATTCACCCCTCCACTTT | TRBJ1-6 | TRBV12-3/TRBV12-4 | TRBD1 | -
CASSLAVVDTEAFF | TGTGCCAGCAGCTTGGCGGTGGTAGACACTGAAGCTTTCTTT | TRBJ1-1 | TRBV5-4 | - | many
CSARTGGKTQYF | TGCAGTGCTAGAACAGGGGGGAAGACGCAGTATTTT | TRBJ2-3 | TRBV20-1 | TRBD1 | few
CASSLDRHLSGGEETQYF | TGTGCCAGCAGTTTAGATCGACATCTTAGCGGGGGGGAAGAGACCCAGTACTTC | TRBJ2-5 | TRBV12-3/TRBV12-4 | TRBD2 | -
CASRYTGTQETQYF | TGCGCCAGCAGATATACCGGGACGCAAGAGACCCAGTACTTC | TRBJ2-5 | TRBV5-1 | - | -
CASSQDSVRGLEVDTQYF | TGCGCCAGCAGCCAAGATTCGGTACGGGGGCTAGAGGTAGATACGCAGTATTTT | TRBJ2-3 | TRBV4-3 | - | -
CSARGQVRGTQYF | TGCAGTGCTAGAGGACAGGTTCGCGGGACCCAGTACTTC | TRBJ2-5 | TRBV20-1 | - | -
CASSKLGGESPLHF | TGTGCCAGCAGCAAATTGGGGGGCGAATCACCCCTCCACTTT | TRBJ1-6 | TRBV21-1 | - | -
CASSYPDPSYEQYF | TGTGCCAGCAGTTATCCGGACCCCTCCTACGAGCAGTACTTC | TRBJ2-7 | TRBV6-2/TRBV6-3 | - | -
CASSNDRGEGLAGAYEQYF | TGTGCCAGCAGCAATGACAGGGGCGAGGGACTAGCGGGAGCGTACGAGCAGTACTTC | TRBJ2-7 | TRBV21-1 | - | -
CASSQAGRNTEAFF | TGTGCCAGCAGCCAGGCAGGGAGGAACACTGAAGCTTTCTTT | TRBJ1-1 | TRBV3-1 | - | -
CSVHRTANTEAFF | TGCAGTGTCCATAGGACAGCGAACACTGAAGCTTTCTTT | TRBJ1-1 | TRBV20-1 | - | -
CASSFLAHNEQFF | TGTGCCAGCAGTTTCCTCGCCCACAATGAGCAGTTCTTC | TRBJ2-1 | TRBV28 | - | many
CTSSLREGTSGPRSTQYF | TGTACCAGCAGCTTGCGGGAAGGGACTAGCGGGCCCAGGAGTACGCAGTATTTT | TRBJ2-3 | TRBV11-1 | TRBD2 | -
CASSQGGRYSYNEQFF | TGTGCCAGCAGCCAAGGCGGGAGGTACTCCTACAATGAGCAGTTCTTC | TRBJ2-1 | TRBV4-2 | TRBD2 | -
CASSGGALSANEQFF | TGCGCCAGCAGCGGGGGGGCCCTGTCGGCCAATGAGCAGTTCTTC | TRBJ2-1 | TRBV5-1 | - | many
CATSRASRNTGELFF | TGTGCCACCAGCAGAGCATCCAGGAACACCGGGGAGCTGTTTTTT | TRBJ2-2 | TRBV15 | - | few
CSARIPTSGSYEQYF | TGCAGTGCTAGAATTCCGACTAGCGGGAGTTACGAGCAGTACTTC | TRBJ2-7 | TRBV20-1 | TRBD2 | few
CASRRAGGGETQYF | TGTGCCAGCAGACGAGCGGGGGGTGGAGAGACCCAGTACTTC | TRBJ2-5 | TRBV12-3/TRBV12-4 | TRBD2 | many
CSGNTDTQYF | TGCAGTGGTAACACAGATACGCAGTATTTT | TRBJ2-3 | TRBV20-1 | - | few
CSASELAGSNEQYF | TGCAGTGCTAGTGAGTTAGCGGGGAGCAACGAGCAGTACTTC | TRBJ2-7 | TRBV20-1 | TRBD2 | -